Listed below are T cell receptor beta chains from one sample, sequenced in a study of CD8+ T cells in alopecia areata. Clones were read by immunoSEQ multiplex PCR, and TCRdb kept only the in-frame ones, dropping some. The sample records 150,000 to 200,000 clones, 60% being singletons. Source: CD4+ T cells sorted from blood, taken at week 24, from a patient treated with tofacitinib. The receptors here all came from a human donor with alopecia areata. Both conserved end residues are part of each CDR3. D genes are given only for firm matches. The listing skips clone size in some rows; elsewhere it reads once, few, many or a size class.

>.|.|TRBV4-2|TRBJ2-3
CASSQTTSTDTQYF
TGTGCCAGCAGCCAAACTACTAGCACAGATACGCAGTATTTT
>once|.|TRBV6-5|TRBJ2-2
CASSLQLPGELFF
TGTGCCAGCAGTTTACAATTACCCGGGGAGCTGTTTTTT
>few|.|TRBV7-9|TRBJ1-2
CASSLGSDLRGYGYTF
TGTGCCAGCAGCTTAGGTTCGGACCTCAGGGGTTATGGCTACACCTTC
>.|.|TRBV6-6|TRBJ1-5
CASRRTPGNQPQHF
TGTGCCAGCAGGAGGACACCCGGCAATCAGCCCCAGCATTTT
>once|TRBD1|TRBV7-2|TRBJ1-6
CASSRDRGNSPLHF
TGTGCCAGCAGCCGGGACAGGGGTAATTCACCCCTCCACTTT
>.|TRBD1|TRBV7-8|TRBJ2-7
CASSFGQGLYEQYF
TGTGCCAGCAGCTTTGGACAGGGGCTCTACGAGCAGTACTTC
>few|TRBD1|TRBV10-3|TRBJ1-2
CAIGQGKANYGYTF
TGTGCCATCGGACAGGGGAAGGCTAACTATGGCTACACCTTC
>few|.|TRBV29-1|TRBJ1-1
CSVAPGDKVLVAEAFF
TGCAGCGTTGCGCCCGGGGATAAGGTTTTGGTGGCTGAAGCTTTCTTT
>.|.|TRBV30|TRBJ1-6
CAWSSTGRIKSPLHF
TGTGCCTGGAGTTCAACAGGGAGGATAAAGTCACCCCTCCACTTT
>.|.|TRBV30|TRBJ2-2
CAWSVMVNTGELFF
TGTGCCTGGAGTGTAATGGTTAACACCGGGGAGCTGTTTTTT
>.|TRBD1|TRBV27|TRBJ2-7
CASSSRQGGYEQYF
TGTGCCAGCAGTTCCAGACAGGGTGGTTACGAGCAGTACTTC
>.|TRBD1|TRBV25-1|TRBJ1-2
CASRETGGGDGYTF
TGTGCCAGCAGGGAGACAGGGGGTGGAGATGGCTACACCTTC
>once|.|TRBV29-1|TRBJ1-1
CSVEYRKARTEAFF
TGCAGCGTTGAATATAGGAAGGCACGGACTGAAGCTTTCTTT
>.|.|TRBV7-9|TRBJ1-1
CASSFNLFGAFF
TGTGCCAGCAGCTTCAATCTCTTCGGGGCTTTCTTT
>few|.|TRBV2|TRBJ2-3
CASSVFDDSDTQYF
TGTGCCAGCAGTGTTTTCGATGATTCGGATACGCAGTATTTT
>once|TRBD1|TRBV4-3|TRBJ2-7
CASSQDMGQNYEQYF
TGCGCCAGCAGCCAAGATATGGGACAGAACTACGAGCAGTACTTC
>.|TRBD2|TRBV2|TRBJ2-7
CASSYGLAGLSYEQYF
TGTGCCAGCAGCTACGGACTAGCGGGGTTGTCCTACGAGCAGTACTTC
>.|.|TRBV28|TRBJ1-2
CASSTGTLNYGYTF
TGTGCCAGCAGTACCGGGACACTTAACTATGGCTACACCTTC
>.|.|TRBV2|TRBJ2-3
CASRLHQNTDTQYF
TGTGCCAGCAGACTTCATCAAAACACAGATACGCAGTATTTT
>once|.|TRBV6-1|TRBJ2-7
CASSERDFYEQYF
TGTGCCAGCAGTGAGAGGGACTTCTACGAGCAGTACTTC
>few|.|TRBV7-2|TRBJ2-1
CASSLARNNEQFF
TGTGCCAGCAGCTTAGCGAGGAACAATGAGCAGTTCTTC
>once|.|TRBV30|TRBJ1-5
CAWKGADGQPQHF
TGTGCCTGGAAGGGCGCCGACGGTCAGCCCCAGCATTTT
>.|.|TRBV9|TRBJ1-2
CASSGRQTVDYGYTF
TGTGCCAGCAGCGGAAGGCAGACGGTGGACTATGGCTACACCTTC
>.|.|TRBV2|TRBJ1-1
CASSRENTEAFF
TGTGCCAGCAGTCGGGAGAACACTGAAGCTTTCTTT